These 32 T cell receptor beta chains came from one sample sequenced in a study of CD8+ T cells in alopecia areata. Treatment specified: oral pan-JAK inhibitor, 5-10 mg twice daily. RNA was extracted and reverse transcribed into cDNA as the sequencing template. Sequencing used immunoSEQ multiplex PCR; TCRdb keeps in-frame clones, though not all of them. The table lists around 110,000 clones, 80% to 85% of them singletons, with around 25% in the top ten. Here the sequenced sample was CD8+ T cells sorted from blood, taken at week 24, from a patient treated with tofacitinib. These TCRs come from a human donor with alopecia areata.

This clone was seen a handful of times. The rearrangement links TRBV4-3 to TRBJ2-7; possibly TRBD1 or TRBD2 for D (5 bases each). Germline CDR1 is LGHNA and CDR2 is YSLEER. The CDR3 spans 16 residues. V lost 0 bases, J lost 2 bases, and 14 bases lay in between. CDR3 loop: CASSQDLTGPTYEQYF. DNA of the CDR3: TGCGCCAGCAGCCAAGATCTCACGGGGCCGACCTACGAGCAGTACTTC.

This rearrangement joins TRBV29-1 to TRBJ2-5; D is undetermined. The CDR3 consists of 14 residues. V lost 2 bases and J 3 bases, leaving 13 bases between the germline ends. CDR1 SQVTM and CDR2 ANQGSEA come from the germline V gene. Written as DNA, the CDR3 is TGCAGCGTTGAAAGTGTGCCGGGTGAAGAGACCCAGTACTTC. Its translation is CSVESVPGEETQYF.

Comments on this clone: It may be a read error: a sequence one base away is much more abundant. The chain uses TRBV14 and TRBJ2-7; no reliable D call. This CDR3 region has 11 residues. The V gene's germline CDR1 is SGHDN and CDR2 FVKESK. Trimming removed 4 bases at V and 3 bases at J, with 4 bases between. The CDR3 DNA reads as TGTGCCAGCAGCCCAGGCTACGAGCAGTACTTC. It translates to CASSPGYEQYF. The full variable domain, its missing parts supplied by reference TRBV14 and TRBJ2-7, is EAGVTQFPSHSVIEKGQTVTLRCDPISGHDNLYWYRRVMGKEIKFLLHFVKESKQDESGMPNNRFLAERTGGTYSTLKVQPAELEDSGVYFCASSPGYEQYFGPGTRLTVT.

This clone was recorded only once. V is TRBV13 and J is TRBJ1-1; no definite D call. V was clipped by 5 bases and J by 1 base, with 11 bases between them. Looked up from germline, CDR1 is PRHDT and CDR2 is FYEKMQ (reference sequence). There are 14 residues in the CDR3. CDR3 loop: CASSQQQENTEAFF. The CDR3 DNA reads as TGTGCCAGCAGCCAACAGCAGGAGAACACTGAAGCTTTCTTT.

A few counts support this clone. The chain recombines TRBV29-1 with TRBJ2-1; D is unresolved. CDR3 length: 14 residues. Deletions cut 4 bases from V and 0 bases from J, with 10 bases between. Germline V gives CDR1 SQVTM, CDR2 ANQGSEA. Here the CDR3 DNA reads TGCAGCGTTGGTAACCTAAGCTCCTACAATGAGCAGTTCTTC. Protein: CSVGNLSSYNEQFF.

The chain recombines TRBV19 with TRBJ2-1; 10 bases are a match to TRBD2. The length of the CDR3 is 16 residues. Trimming cost V 5 bases and J 6 bases; bases outside gene matches: 10. CDR1 LNHDA and CDR2 SQIVND come from the germline V gene (reference sequence). The CDR3 nucleotides read TGTGCCAGTAGTCCCAAGCGGGGGGGCCTCTCCAATGAGCAGTTCTTC. Protein product: CASSPKRGGLSNEQFF.

The V and J genes are TRBV18 and TRBJ2-5; D call uncertain. Per germline, CDR1 KGHSH and CDR2 LQKENI. The CDR3 is 13 residues long. Trimming pared 3 bases from V and 0 bases from J, leaving 5 bases between. CDR3 bases: TGTGCCAGCTCACCTCCCTACCAAGAGACCCAGTACTTC. As protein: CASSPPYQETQYF. The entire variable domain, with the rest obtained from reference TRBV18 and TRBJ2-5, is as follows: NAGVMQNPRHLVRRRGQEARLRCSPMKGHSHVYWYRQLPEEGLKFMVYLQKENIIDESGMPKERFSAEFPKEGPSILRIQQVVRGDSAAYFCASSPPYQETQYFGPGTRLLVL.

The chain has TRBV27 and TRBJ2-1; 12 bases map to TRBD2. The V gene end was trimmed by 4 bases and the J gene end by 1 base; junction bases not matched to a gene: 2. This CDR3 is 16 amino acids long. CDR1 is MNHEY, CDR2 SMNVEV, per germline (reference sequence). For the CDR3, the DNA is TGTGCCAGCAGTTCGCTAGCGGGGGGGTCCTACAATGAGCAGTTCTTC. Translated: CASSSLAGGSYNEQFF.

The V and J genes are TRBV27 and TRBJ2-5; D may be TRBD1 (6 bases). From germline, CDR1 is MNHEY and CDR2 SMNVEV (reference sequence). V lost 4 bases and J lost 3, with 15 bases in between. This CDR3 has 15 residues. This chain's CDR3 is CASSYKRAGEETQYF. The DNA of the CDR3 is TGTGCCAGCAGTTATAAAAGGGCAGGGGAAGAGACCCAGTACTTC.

The chain couples TRBV5-6 to TRBJ2-1; D may correspond to TRBD1 or TRBD2 (5 bases each). Trimming left V 3 bases short and J 6 bases short, with 13 bases between. Germline V gene sequence: CDR1 SGHDT, CDR2 YYEEEE. The CDR3 loop spans 14 amino acids. DNA of the CDR3: TGTGCCAGCAGCTCGTCCGGGACGGTCAATGAGCAGTTCTTC. Amino acids: CASSSSGTVNEQFF. Full variable domain (remainder filled in from reference TRBV5-6 and TRBJ2-1): DAGVTQSPTHLIKTRGQQVTLRCSPKSGHDTVSWYQQALGQGPQFIFQYYEEEERQRGNFPDRFSGHQFPNYSSELNVNALLLGDSALYLCASSSSGTVNEQFFGPGTRLTVL.

This chain links TRBV4-3 with TRBJ2-7; D gene unclear. The CDR3 totals 14 residues. Trimming took 1 base from V and 3 from J, leaving 10 bases between them. Germline V lookup: CDR1 LGHNA, CDR2 YSLEER. The CDR3 nucleotides read TGCGCCAGCAGCCAAGGAGAGGTGGGCTACGAGCAGTACTTC. Amino acids: CASSQGEVGYEQYF.

This chain connects TRBV10-2 to TRBJ1-1; 10 positions match TRBD1. With 8 bases clipped from V and 5 bases from J, the junction kept 5 bases outside the gene matches. Looked up from germline, CDR1 is WSHSY and CDR2 is SAAADI. This CDR3 contains 13 residues. CDR3 residues: CASLGQGRTEAFF. The CDR3 DNA reads TGCGCCAGCCTGGGACAGGGGAGGACTGAAGCTTTCTTT.

The rearrangement links TRBV7-9 to TRBJ1-1; D ambiguous. V was shortened by 6 bases and J by 6 bases, with 23 bases between the two germline ends. The germline CDR1 and CDR2 sequences are SEHNR and FQNEAQ (reference sequence). The CDR3 contains 16 residues. CDR3 amino acids: CASRPGIPTLGAEAFF. CDR3 sequence (DNA): TGTGCCAGCAGACCCGGGATCCCTACCCTCGGAGCTGAAGCTTTCTTT.

This clone has just a few counts. The sample contains more than one DNA sequence encoding this CDR3. J is TRBJ2-3 and V is TRBV27, with D possibly TRBD2 on 6 matching bases. Germline loops: CDR1 MNHEY, CDR2 SMNVEV (reference sequence). This CDR3 has 13 residues. Trimming shortened V by 3 bases and J by 3 bases, and 7 bases separated the two germline ends. CDR3 DNA: TGTGCCAGCAGTTTGGGGGGAACAGATACGCAGTATTTT. It is translated as CASSLGGTDTQYF.

This clone showed up just once. The V and J genes are TRBV27 and TRBJ2-2; D ambiguous. The CDR3 contains 13 residues. From germline, CDR1 is MNHEY and CDR2 SMNVEV (reference sequence). Trimming stripped 3 bases from V and 8 bases from J, with 10 bases between. CDR3 amino acids: CASSLSPPGELFF. Written as DNA, the CDR3 is TGTGCCAGCAGTTTGTCCCCCCCGGGGGAGCTGTTTTTT.

This clone showed up just once. V gene TRBV9 combines with J gene TRBJ2-5; 13 bases align to TRBD2. This CDR3 has 16 amino acids. The germline CDR1 and CDR2 sequences are SGDLS and YYNGEE. The trim removed 5 bases at V and 1 base at J, leaving 5 bases unmatched. CDR3 DNA: TGTGCCAGCAGTGCACTAGCGGGGGGGCGCCAAGAGACCCAGTACTTC. As protein: CASSALAGGRQETQYF. The entire variable domain, with the rest obtained from reference TRBV9 and TRBJ2-5, is as follows: DSGVTQTPKHLITATGQRVTLRCSPRSGDLSVYWYQQSLDQGLQFLIQYYNGEERAKGNILERFSAQQFPDLHSELNLSSLELGDSALYFCASSALAGGRQETQYFGPGTRLLVL.

In the case of this clone: The same CDR3 is also encoded by other DNA sequences in this sample. This rearrangement joins TRBV6-1 to TRBJ2-7; no clear D gene. This CDR3 region has 10 residues. CDR1 and CDR2 (germline): MNHNS, SASEGT. V lost 3 bases and J lost 3, with 0 bases in between. In DNA, the CDR3 is TGTGCCAGCAGTGACTACGAGCAGTACTTC. This sequence encodes CASSDYEQYF.

The V gene is TRBV7-9, the J gene TRBJ2-7, with D possibly called TRBD1 or TRBD2 (5 bases each). The CDR3 sequence is 14 residues long. Trimming removed 2 bases at V and 5 bases at J, with 13 bases between. The germline gives CDR1 SEHNR, CDR2 FQNEAQ (reference sequence). In DNA, the CDR3 is TGTGCCAGCAGCTTACAGGGTAGGGGACACGAGCAGTACTTC. This codes for CASSLQGRGHEQYF.

This chain joins TRBV19 and TRBJ1-1; no firm D call. Trimming removed 1 base from V and 4 bases from J, with 13 bases in between. The CDR3 loop spans 15 amino acids. Germline V gene lookup returns CDR1 LNHDA and CDR2 SQIVND (reference sequence). The CDR3 nucleotides read TGTGCCAGTAGTATAGGCCCGGGCTCGGGCACTGAAGCTTTCTTT. Protein product: CASSIGPGSGTEAFF. Full variable domain (missing parts from reference TRBV19 and TRBJ1-1): DGGITQSPKYLFRKEGQNVTLSCEQNLNHDAMYWYRQDPGQGLRLIYYSQIVNDFQKGDIAEGYSVSREKKESFPLTVTSAQKNPTAFYLCASSIGPGSGTEAFFGQGTRLTVV.

The chain joins TRBV7-9 to TRBJ2-7; 11 bases fit TRBD2. This CDR3 has 15 residues. Germline CDR1 is SEHNR and CDR2 is FQNEAQ (reference sequence). The V gene end was trimmed by 5 bases and the J gene end by 9 bases; junction bases not matched to a gene: 12. The CDR3 here is CASSARLAGPEGQYF. The DNA of the CDR3 is TGTGCCAGCAGCGCCCGACTAGCGGGGCCCGAAGGGCAGTACTTC.

The CDR3 region has the DNA TGTGCCAGCAGCGAAGAGACGACTAGCGGGTACAATGAGCAGTTCTTC. It encodes CASSEETTSGYNEQFF. The chain employs TRBV11-3 and TRBJ2-1; TRBD2 agrees at 10 bases. V shed 5 bases, J shed 4 bases, and the junction held 8 bases outside the gene matches. The CDR3 is 16 amino acids. Germline CDR1 SGHNT, CDR2 YENEEA. Filled out from reference TRBV11-3 and TRBJ2-1, the complete variable domain reads EAGVVQSPRYKIIEKKQPVAFWCNPISGHNTLYWYLQNLGQGPELLIRYENEEAVDDSQLPKDRFSAERLKGVDSTLKIQPAELGDSAVYLCASSEETTSGYNEQFFGPGTRLTVL.

This chain uses TRBV7-9 with TRBJ1-2, with 10 bases lining up with TRBD1. The V gene's germline CDR1 is SEHNR and CDR2 FQNEAQ (reference sequence). The CDR3 consists of 16 residues. V shed 3 bases and J 4 bases; nucleotides not matched to a gene: 8. CDR3 protein: CASSFSPGQGSYGYTF. DNA of the CDR3: TGTGCCAGCAGCTTTTCACCGGGACAGGGGAGCTATGGCTACACCTTC.

This clone was found a few times. The chain recombines TRBV5-1 with TRBJ2-1; D is uncertain. The germline V gene has CDR1 SGHRS and CDR2 YFSETQ. The CDR3 is 17 amino acids. V gave up 1 base and J gave up 0 bases, with 14 bases separating them. CDR3 region: CASSLYGGSSSYNEQFF. CDR3 bases: TGCGCCAGCAGCTTGTACGGCGGCTCCAGCTCCTACAATGAGCAGTTCTTC.

The chain recombines TRBV27 with TRBJ1-2; D unresolved. Germline lookup yields CDR1 MNHEY and CDR2 SMNVEV (reference sequence). The CDR3 consists of 14 residues. V was clipped by 4 bases and J by 2 bases, with 11 bases between them. Here the CDR3 DNA reads TGTGCCAGCAGTTCCCACGGTGGGAACTATGGCTACACCTTC. This gives the protein CASSSHGGNYGYTF.

In nucleotides, the CDR3 is TGTGCCAGCGGATGGGGGCAGAATGAAGCTTTCTTT. This encodes CASGWGQNEAFF. The chain is built from TRBV7-9 and TRBJ1-1; a possible D gene is TRBD1 (6 bases). The CDR3 sequence is 12 residues long. In germline, CDR1 is SEHNR, CDR2 FQNEAQ (reference sequence). V was pared by 8 bases and J by 7 bases, with 14 bases between.

The chain links TRBV7-9 to TRBJ2-2; TRBD2 aligns across 14 bases. The length of the CDR3 is 18 residues. Per the germline V gene, CDR1 is SEHNR and CDR2 is FQNEAQ (reference sequence). The V gene end was trimmed by 6 bases and the J gene end by 4 bases; junction bases not matched to a gene: 10. The CDR3 protein is CASRARGLAGGSTGELFF. CDR3 sequence (DNA): TGTGCCAGCAGAGCCCGAGGACTAGCGGGGGGTTCCACCGGGGAGCTGTTTTTT. Looking up the rest from reference TRBV7-9 and TRBJ2-2 gives the full variable domain: DTGVSQNPRHKITKRGQNVTFRCDPISEHNRLYWYRQTLGQGPEFLTYFQNEAQLEKSRLLSDRFSAERPKGSFSTLEIQRTEQGDSAMYLCASRARGLAGGSTGELFFGEGSRLTVL.

V usage is TRBV20-1 and J usage is TRBJ2-7; no reliable D call. CDR3 size: 9 residues. The germline V and J ends were trimmed by 5 bases and 4 bases, with 3 bases remaining between them. Germline-derived CDR1 and CDR2 are DFQATT and SNEGSKA (reference sequence). CDR3: CSAGYEQYF. DNA for the CDR3: TGCAGTGCTGGTTACGAGCAGTACTTC.

The V gene is TRBV4-2, the J gene TRBJ1-1, with D unclear. V dropped 1 base and J dropped 0 bases, with 9 bases sitting between them. In germline, CDR1 is LGHNA, CDR2 YNFKEQ. The CDR3 loop spans 15 amino acids. The CDR3 loop is CASSQGEGLNTEAFF. DNA of the CDR3: TGTGCCAGCAGCCAAGGTGAGGGCTTGAACACTGAAGCTTTCTTT.

The rearrangement links TRBV5-6 to TRBJ2-3; 9 bases map to TRBD1. The CDR3 runs to 19 residues. Germline values: CDR1 SGHDT, CDR2 YYEEEE. The V segment lost 4 bases and the J segment 4 bases; nucleotides outside the gene matches: 19. In DNA, the CDR3 is TGTGCCAGCAGCACAGATCTTGTCCGGGACAGGGATATAGCAGATACGCAGTATTTT. This translates into CASSTDLVRDRDIADTQYF.

The chain combines TRBV7-2 with TRBJ2-3, with 8 bases that match TRBD1. The ends lost 3 bases at V and 0 bases at J; junction bases unmatched: 8. The CDR3 consists of 17 residues. Looked up from germline, CDR1 is SGHTA and CDR2 is FQGNSA. CDR3 nucleotides: TGTGCCAGCAGCTTCGGACAGGGAATAACTAGCACAGATACGCAGTATTTT. Amino acid sequence: CASSFGQGITSTDTQYF.

The rearrangement joins TRBV29-1 to TRBJ1-1; 9 bases map to TRBD1. Germline V gene sequence: CDR1 SQVTM, CDR2 ANQGSEA. V lost 4 bases and J lost 10; bases outside the gene matches: 7. CDR3 length equals 12 residues. CDR3: CSVVQGAPGAFF. CDR3 in DNA: TGCAGCGTTGTACAGGGGGCCCCAGGAGCTTTCTTT.

There are a few counts of this clone. The gene calls are TRBV6-5 and TRBJ2-5; TRBD2 might be the D (6 bases). V lost 2 bases to trimming and J lost 0 bases, with 7 bases between them. Germline V lookup: CDR1 MNHEY, CDR2 SVGAGI. The CDR3 spans 14 residues. CDR3: CASSYGRYQETQYF. In nucleotides, the CDR3 is TGTGCCAGCAGTTACGGGAGGTACCAAGAGACCCAGTACTTC.